Described below is a single TCR beta chain sequence and its context. These data belong to a study of CD8 T cells in Susac syndrome. Isolation of CD8+ and CD4+ T cells was performed negatively, whereas enrichment of TEMRA cells was done by FACS. RNA, at roughly 0.5 to 1 ug, was reverse transcribed with random hexamers. TCRdb recomputed calls from the immunoSEQ multiplex PCR reads with MiXCR, one row per CDR3 protein. The sample has tens of thousands of distinct CDR3 sequences, around 94% seen once; the top ten hold about 0.28%. The CDR3 extends over 18 amino acids. Trimming took 5 bases from V and 0 from J; bases not matched to a gene: 12.

Sequencing input: CD4+ T cells from PBMCs. This receptor was obtained from a human donor with Susac syndrome. The genes are TRBV12-3 or TRBV12-4 and TRBJ1-5; 8 positions agree with TRBD1. This chain's CDR3 is CASSGPDRADYSNQPQHF. CDR3 coding DNA: TGTGCCAGCAGTGGACCGGACAGGGCCGATTATAGCAATCAGCCCCAGCATTTT.